What follows is one T cell receptor (beta chain) and its context. This sample is part of a study of blood T cells in healthy people across ages. It was with a sample-barcoded 5' primer and a J-beta primer mix that a second PCR of roughly 6 to 12 cycles was run. TCRdb re-called the 5' RACE reads with MiXCR, one entry per CDR3 protein. The profile shows about 1.6 million distinct CDR3 sequences, about 35% of them singletons. Germline loops: CDR1 MGHRA, CDR2 YSYEKL. This CDR3 is 14 amino acids long. V gave up 1 base and J gave up 7 bases, with 13 bases separating them. This sequence joins TRBV4-1 and TRBJ1-2, with D perhaps matching TRBD1 (5 bases). This clonotype was obtained from a woman aged 25 to 39 in good health. The sample consisted of blood. The CDR3 bases are TGCGCCAGCAGCCAAGCCGCCAGGGTGCCTGGCTACACCTTC. The encoded protein is CASSQAARVPGYTF.